Below, 26 T cell receptor beta chains from the same sample are listed, as sequenced in a study of cytomegalovirus exposure and HLA in healthy donors. TCRdb's copy holds only in-frame clones and misses some; the assay was immunoSEQ multiplex PCR. The profile shows 70,000 to 75,000 clones, roughly 93% of them singletons. Sequenced sample: PBMCs. All receptors derive from a woman younger than 30 in good health and CMV-seropositive.

V is TRBV6-5 and J is TRBJ2-7; 8 bases line up with TRBD1. Trimming at V came to 5 bases and at J to 5 bases, leaving 11 bases not matched to a gene. This CDR3 is 15 amino acids long. Germline lookup yields CDR1 MNHEY and CDR2 SVGAGI. The CDR3 nucleotides are TGTGCCAGCAGTCCCGACAGGGGCATGTGGAACGAGCAGTACTTC. This sequence encodes CASSPDRGMWNEQYF.

The J gene is TRBJ2-3, the V gene TRBV28; 11 bases line up with TRBD2. CDR1 and CDR2 (germline): MDHEN, SYDVKM. The CDR3 runs 14 residues. V lost 6 bases and J lost 4; bases outside the gene matches: 3. The CDR3 spells CASRELAGADTQYF. The CDR3 region has the DNA TGTGCCAGCAGGGAACTAGCGGGGGCAGATACGCAGTATTTT.

The chain combines TRBV25-1 with TRBJ1-1, with D tentatively TRBD1 (5 bases). Germline V CDR1 and CDR2: MGHDK, SYGVNS. V was pared by 3 bases and J by 6 bases, with 11 bases between. This CDR3 has 13 residues. The CDR3: CASSDDSWSEAFF. The CDR3 nucleotides read TGTGCCAGCAGTGATGACAGTTGGTCTGAAGCTTTCTTT.

V and J are TRBV6-6 and TRBJ1-1; D not certain. The CDR3 runs to 16 residues. The V gene lost 2 bases and the J gene lost 5 bases, with 18 bases spanning the gap. The germline V gene has CDR1 MNHNY and CDR2 SVGAGI (reference sequence). The CDR3 here is CASSYPPTGSTTEAFF. The CDR3, as DNA: TGTGCCAGCAGTTACCCGCCTACCGGGAGTACTACTGAAGCTTTCTTT.

The V and J genes are TRBV5-1 and TRBJ1-4; D perhaps matches TRBD1 (6 bases). Germline CDR1 is SGHRS and CDR2 is YFSETQ. CDR3 length: 14 amino acids. The germline V and J ends were trimmed by 5 bases and 0 bases, with 8 bases remaining between them. The CDR3 DNA is TGCGCCAGCAGGGGGGCCGCAACTAATGAAAAACTGTTTTTT. Protein: CASRGAATNEKLFF.

The J gene is TRBJ2-3, the V gene TRBV9, with a possible D match to TRBD2 (7 bases). The CDR3 is made up of 16 amino acids. Germline CDR1 SGDLS, CDR2 YYNGEE. Trimming pared 1 base from V and 0 bases from J, leaving 12 bases between. The CDR3 region is CASSVFRGASTDTQYF. The CDR3, as DNA: TGTGCCAGCAGCGTATTTCGGGGGGCCAGCACAGATACGCAGTATTTT.

This chain links TRBV28 with TRBJ1-1, with a tentative D call TRBD1 (6 bases). The V end was cut by 8 bases, the J end by 4 bases, with 11 bases between. This CDR3 contains 12 residues. Germline values: CDR1 MDHEN, CDR2 SYDVKM. The CDR3 region is CASRGGSTEAFF. The CDR3 region has the DNA TGTGCCAGCCGCGGGGGCTCCACTGAAGCTTTCTTT.

The J gene is TRBJ2-3, the V gene TRBV15; TRBD2 agrees at 8 bases. Trimming took 0 bases from V and 5 from J; bases not matched to a gene: 7. This CDR3 has 16 residues. CDR1 and CDR2 from the germline V gene are LNHNV and YYDKDF (reference sequence). CDR3 bases: TGTGCCACCAGCAGAGATCCGGGAGGGCGGGTAGATACGCAGTATTTT. It encodes CATSRDPGGRVDTQYF.

V is TRBV10-3 and J is TRBJ1-1; D is unclear. The V and J ends lost 6 bases and 1 base respectively, with 6 bases between them. Per germline, CDR1 ENHRY and CDR2 SYGVKD. The CDR3 covers 12 residues. CDR3 DNA sequence: TGTGCCATCAGGATGAGGAACACTGAAGCTTTCTTT. Its translation: CAIRMRNTEAFF.

This rearrangement joins TRBV6-5 to TRBJ1-1; 10 positions match TRBD1. The CDR3 sequence is 15 residues long. The V segment lost 5 bases and the J segment 4 bases; nucleotides outside the gene matches: 7. From germline, CDR1 is MNHEY and CDR2 SVGAGI. The CDR3 bases are TGTGCCAGCAGTCGGACAGGGGGAATGATCACTGAAGCTTTCTTT. Translation: CASSRTGGMITEAFF.

V usage is TRBV7-9 and J usage is TRBJ1-2; D gene ambiguous. Germline V gene lookup returns CDR1 SEHNR and CDR2 FQNEAQ (reference sequence). The CDR3 totals 13 residues. Trimming took off 5 bases at V and 4 bases at J, with 11 bases between the two ends. CDR3 loop: CASSADTIYGYTF. In DNA form, the CDR3 reads TGTGCCAGCAGCGCAGATACCATCTATGGCTACACCTTC.

The chain has TRBV6-9 and TRBJ2-7; D remains ambiguous. V was clipped by 7 bases and J by 0 bases, with 22 bases between them. Germline CDR1 MNHGY, CDR2 SVAAGI. CDR3 size: 17 residues. The CDR3 DNA reads TGTGCCAGCATACCACTTCTAACTGCGGCAAGCTCCTACGAGCAGTACTTC. Residues: CASIPLLTAASSYEQYF.

The chain is built from TRBV12-5 and TRBJ1-1; TRBD1 might be the D (6 bases). The CDR3 has 16 residues. Trimming removed 4 bases from V and 3 bases from J, with 18 bases in between. Germline CDR1 and CDR2: LGHNT and FRNRAP. The CDR3 DNA reads TGTGCTAGTGGTTCCCGACAGGCGATCCAGGACACTGAAGCTTTCTTT. Amino acids: CASGSRQAIQDTEAFF.

The chain couples TRBV11-2 to TRBJ2-1, with TRBD2 as a possible D gene (7 bases). Trimming cost V 6 bases and J 4 bases, with 16 bases left between them. There are 15 residues in the CDR3. The germline V gene encodes CDR1 SGHAT and CDR2 FQNNGV. CDR3 nucleotide sequence: TGTGCCAGCAGTAGGGAGGGACAATATTACAATGAGCAGTTCTTC. Translating gives CASSREGQYYNEQFF.

The chain employs TRBV11-2 and TRBJ2-5, with D possibly TRBD2 on 6 matching bases. Per the germline V gene, CDR1 is SGHAT and CDR2 is FQNNGV. The CDR3 contains 13 residues. Trimming left V 1 base short and J 9 bases short, with 12 bases between. CDR3 bases: TGTGCCAGCAGCTTAGGCGCCGGGGAGGCCCAGTACTTC. It specifies CASSLGAGEAQYF.

In this sample, this clone turned up once. This chain joins TRBV6-1 and TRBJ1-5; D uncertain. CDR3 length equals 15 residues. V dropped 8 bases and J dropped 2 bases, with 16 bases sitting between them. From germline, CDR1 is MNHNS and CDR2 SASEGT. Here the CDR3 reads CASSLGGPGNQPQHF. CDR3 DNA: TGTGCCAGCTCCCTTGGAGGGCCGGGCAATCAGCCCCAGCATTTT.

This clone has just one count. The V gene is TRBV28, the J gene TRBJ1-5; the match to TRBD1 covers 10 bases. The CDR3 contains 17 residues. Germline loops: CDR1 MDHEN, CDR2 SYDVKM. The trim removed 6 bases at V and 1 base at J, leaving 9 bases unmatched. The CDR3 sequence: CASSMLRDRGSNQPQHF. The CDR3 region has the DNA TGTGCCAGCAGCATGCTCCGGGACAGGGGAAGCAATCAGCCCCAGCATTTT.

V and J are TRBV2 and TRBJ2-2; TRBD1 aligns across 8 bases. CDR3 length equals 15 residues. Germline assignment: CDR1 SNHLY and CDR2 FYNNEI. V lost 8 bases and J lost 5; bases outside the gene matches: 10. CDR3 in amino acids: CASEKTGVPTGELFF. CDR3 coding DNA: TGTGCCAGCGAAAAGACAGGGGTCCCAACCGGGGAGCTGTTTTTT.

The V gene is TRBV18, the J gene TRBJ2-3, with 8 bases fitting TRBD2. CDR3 length: 17 amino acids. V shed 1 base and J 0 bases; nucleotides not matched to a gene: 6. Per the germline V gene, CDR1 is KGHSH and CDR2 is LQKENI. CDR3 nucleotides: TGTGCCAGCTCACCACGGGCTGCTAGCGGGAGCACAGATACGCAGTATTTT. It codes for CASSPRAASGSTDTQYF.

This clone showed up just a few times. V usage is TRBV18 and J usage is TRBJ1-3, with D perhaps matching TRBD1 (5 bases). The germline gives CDR1 KGHSH, CDR2 LQKENI. The CDR3 has 15 amino acids. V lost 2 bases and J lost 0, with 8 bases in between. This CDR3 reads CASSPTGLSGNTIYF. CDR3 bases: TGTGCCAGCTCACCAACAGGCCTCTCTGGAAACACCATATATTTT.

This chain links TRBV5-6 with TRBJ1-1, with D tentatively TRBD1 (5 bases). Trimming shortened V by 7 bases and J by 0 bases, and 10 bases separated the two germline ends. The germline V gene has CDR1 SGHDT and CDR2 YYEEEE. The CDR3 consists of 13 residues. The CDR3 reads CASAGGLNTEAFF. In DNA, the CDR3 is TGTGCCAGCGCCGGGGGACTGAACACTGAAGCTTTCTTT. Variable domain in full (rest from reference TRBV5-6 and TRBJ1-1): DAGVTQSPTHLIKTRGQQVTLRCSPKSGHDTVSWYQQALGQGPQFIFQYYEEEERQRGNFPDRFSGHQFPNYSSELNVNALLLGDSALYLCASAGGLNTEAFFGQGTRLTVV.

The V and J genes are TRBV5-1 and TRBJ2-3; no definite D call. The CDR3 runs to 16 residues. V lost 0 bases to trimming and J lost 0 bases, with 11 bases between them. Germline assignment: CDR1 SGHRS and CDR2 YFSETQ. The CDR3 region is CASSLALLQSTDTQYF. The CDR3 DNA follows: TGCGCCAGCAGCTTGGCCCTTCTCCAGAGCACAGATACGCAGTATTTT.

The rearrangement uses TRBV27 and TRBJ2-7; D not certain. Germline assignment: CDR1 MNHEY and CDR2 SMNVEV (reference sequence). The ends were cut back, 5 bases at V and 2 bases at J, with 10 bases in the middle. The CDR3 has 13 residues. CDR3 sequence: CASSLSGPYEQYF. The CDR3 DNA is TGTGCCAGCAGTCTTAGTGGGCCCTACGAGCAGTACTTC.

The V and J genes are TRBV21-1 and TRBJ1-1; the table's D call, TRBD1, was not checked against the DNA. TRBV21-1 is termed a pseudogene. The CDR3 covers 13 residues. The CDR3 is CASSQGAPTEAFF. The CDR3, as DNA: TGTGCCAGCAGCCAAGGGGCTCCCACTGAAGCTTTCTTT.

The table lists this clone with a count of one. V and J are TRBV28 and TRBJ1-1; D ambiguous. Trimming took 7 bases from V and 0 from J, leaving 15 bases between them. Germline V lookup: CDR1 MDHEN, CDR2 SYDVKM. This CDR3 is built from 15 residues. The CDR3 protein is CASKGELTMNTEAFF. CDR3 nucleotides: TGTGCCAGCAAGGGAGAGCTGACGATGAACACTGAAGCTTTCTTT.

This chain links TRBV5-1 with TRBJ2-7; D possibly corresponds to TRBD2 (5 bases). The CDR3 runs 15 residues. V lost 4 bases and J lost 0, with 14 bases in between. Germline V CDR1 and CDR2: SGHRS, YFSETQ. CDR3 sequence: CASSIESGSSYEQYF. The CDR3 nucleotides are TGCGCCAGCAGCATAGAAAGCGGTAGCTCCTACGAGCAGTACTTC.